The rows below give T cell receptor beta chains drawn from one sample of a study of regulatory T cells in long-lasting Graves disease. TCRdb re-called the multiplex PCR reads through MiXCR, storing one row per CDR3 protein. The profile shows under 300,000 distinct CDR3 sequences, around 20% of them singletons. This sample comprised peripheral blood mononuclear cells (PBMCs), obtained at new diagnosis, from a patient treated with antithyroid drugs. The receptors derive from a female donor with Graves disease. Both conserved end residues are part of each CDR3. The order of the fields is J gene, D gene, V gene, clone size, CDR3 DNA, CDR3 protein. D genes are given only for firm matches. Clone size is not always given. Where it is, it says once, few, many or a class for expanded clones.

TRBJ2-7	TRBD1	TRBV7-2	few	TGTGCCAGCAGCTTAGCCGGGACAGCCACCTACGAGCAGTACTTC	CASSLAGTATYEQYF
TRBJ1-1	.	TRBV4-2	many	TGTGCCAGCAGCCAACCCCTGTTCGACACCTTGGAAGCTTTCTTT	CASSQPLFDTLEAFF
TRBJ1-6	TRBD1	TRBV19	few	TGTGCCAGTAGTGTGGACAGGGATAATTCACCCCTCCACTTT	CASSVDRDNSPLHF
TRBJ2-5	TRBD2	TRBV11-2	.	TGTGCCAGCACGGGGGGGCCTGGAGAGACCCAGTACTTC	CASTGGPGETQYF
TRBJ2-3	TRBD2	TRBV7-3	many	TGTGCCAGCAGCCCAGGGGCTAGCGGGTTCCTCACAGATACGCAGTATTTT	CASSPGASGFLTDTQYF
TRBJ2-3	.	TRBV7-3	many	TGTGCCAGCAGCTTGACACGTATCAGCACAGATACGCAGTATTTT	CASSLTRISTDTQYF
TRBJ2-3	TRBD2	TRBV5-1	few	TGCGCCAGCAGCTTGGGACCGAGCGGGGTCACAGATACGCAGTATTTT	CASSLGPSGVTDTQYF
TRBJ2-6	.	TRBV3-1	few	TGTGCCAGCAGCCAAGATCTGCGAATGGCCAACGTCCTGACTTTC	CASSQDLRMANVLTF
TRBJ1-2	.	TRBV18	many	TGTGCCAGCTCACCAAGCCCAGAAGGGGGCTACACCTTC	CASSPSPEGGYTF
TRBJ1-2	.	TRBV6-5	many	TGTGCCAGCAGTTACATACGGGACCGCAACTATGGCTACACCTTC	CASSYIRDRNYGYTF
TRBJ2-7	TRBD2	TRBV3-1	many	TGTGCCAGCAGCCTGGCGGCGGGAGGCTCCTACGAGCAGTACTTC	CASSLAAGGSYEQYF
TRBJ2-1	.	TRBV30	.	TGTGCCTGGAGTGTTACTTACAATGAGCAGTTCTTC	CAWSVTYNEQFF
TRBJ1-1	.	TRBV7-3	many	TGTGCCAGCAGCTTAGACAGCAACCCGAACACTGAAGCTTTCTTT	CASSLDSNPNTEAFF
TRBJ2-1	TRBD1	TRBV7-2	.	TGTGCCAGCAGCTTAGCCGGGTCAGGGGGCAATGAGCAGTTCTTC	CASSLAGSGGNEQFF
TRBJ1-5	.	TRBV4-3	many	TGCGCCAGCAGCCAAGATGACCGGGACCGTAATCAGCCCCAGCATTTT	CASSQDDRDRNQPQHF